This T cell receptor (beta chain) was recovered during a study of OX40 agonist ivuxolimab in advanced cancers. Whole-study findings and limits: The antigens recognized by the expanded peripheral T cells, that is their antigen specificity, were not determined.

This clone was recorded only once. What it binds is not known. Patients were ineligible given autoimmune disease history or systemic immunosuppression. Repertoires were generated with immunoSEQ multiplex PCR, while TCRdb's copy carries only in-frame clones and drops some. Of approximately 86,000 clones detected, roughly 90% appear once; the ten largest clones hold about 0.35%. Germline-derived CDR1 and CDR2 are GTSNPN and SVGIG (reference sequence). Trimming cost V 3 bases and J 3 bases, with 9 bases left between them. The CDR3 contains 13 residues. This TCR came from an adult with an advanced solid tumor such as melanoma, head and neck, liver or kidney cancer. The chain recombines TRBV30 with TRBJ1-5; unclear D gene. The material sequenced was CD4+ or CD8+ T cells sorted from blood, taken in a trial of the OX40 agonist ivuxolimab. The chain's CDR3 is CAWSLRANQPQHF. CDR3 in DNA: TGTGCCTGGAGCCTCCGGGCCAATCAGCCCCAGCATTTT.